One sample yielded the 16 T cell receptor beta chains listed below, sequenced in a study of radiation and T cells in renal cell carcinoma. As to time point: blood 2 weeks post-SBRT. Noted treatment: 15 Gy SBRT to primary tumor, nephrectomy 4 weeks later. Libraries were prepared by immunoSEQ multiplex PCR; TCRdb keeps only in-frame clonotypes and omits some of them. The table lists some 130,000 clones, 75% to 85% of them singletons. This specimen consisted of blood, obtained from a patient whose treatment included radiotherapy and nephrectomy. Receptors originate from a woman aged 55-70 years with renal cell carcinoma.

The chain has TRBV5-3 and TRBJ2-1, with 7 bases aligning to TRBD2. TRBV5-3 qualifies as an ORF whose function is uncertain. The CDR3 totals 16 residues. V was pared by 0 bases and J by 4 bases, with 7 bases of the junction left unmatched. The CDR3 sequence: CARSLVKREAYNEQFF. In DNA, the CDR3 is TGTGCCAGAAGCTTGGTTAAGCGGGAAGCTTACAATGAGCAGTTCTTC.

The chain joins TRBV10-3 to TRBJ2-7; D not certain. The CDR3 consists of 15 residues. Per germline, CDR1 ENHRY and CDR2 SYGVKD. V gave up 6 bases and J gave up 2 bases, with 17 bases separating them. The CDR3 region is CAISPTTLPPYEQYF. The CDR3 DNA sequence: TGTGCCATCAGCCCTACGACGCTCCCGCCCTACGAGCAGTACTTC.

The chain is built from TRBV18 and TRBJ1-4, with 7 bases that match TRBD1. The CDR3 is 13 residues long. The germline CDR1 and CDR2 sequences are KGHSH and LQKENI. V gave up 8 bases and J gave up 4 bases; unmatched junction bases: 4. The CDR3 DNA follows: TGTGCCAGCCGCGACAGGGTTAATGAAAAACTGTTTTTT. Its protein product is CASRDRVNEKLFF.

This chain joins TRBV19 and TRBJ1-2; D may be TRBD1 (5 bases). The CDR3 totals 11 residues. Germline CDR1 LNHDA, CDR2 SQIVND (reference sequence). With 7 bases removed from V and 7 bases from J, the gap between germline ends came to 10 bases. CDR3 protein: CASKGNGGYTF. The CDR3 nucleotides are TGTGCCAGTAAGGGGAATGGTGGCTACACCTTC.

The chain links TRBV2 to TRBJ2-3; a possible D gene is TRBD2 (5 bases). Germline CDR1 reads SNHLY; CDR2 reads FYNNEI. The V end lost 4 bases, the J end lost 2 bases, and 16 bases lay between the germline ends. The CDR3 runs 16 residues. The CDR3 here is CASSGESPGPTDTQYF. For the CDR3, the DNA is TGTGCCAGCAGTGGGGAGAGTCCCGGACCCACAGATACGCAGTATTTT.

The chain joins TRBV7-6 to TRBJ1-2; 12 nucleotides line up with TRBD1. V lost 1 base, J lost 8 bases, and 11 bases stayed unmatched. Looked up from germline, CDR1 is SGHVS and CDR2 is FNYEAQ. CDR3 length equals 17 residues. The CDR3 here is CASSLGGYGTGGGGYTF. Written as DNA, the CDR3 is TGTGCCAGCAGCTTAGGAGGTTACGGGACAGGGGGCGGAGGCTACACCTTC.

V and J are TRBV11-2 and TRBJ2-5; no firm D call. Trimming took 4 bases from V and 5 from J, leaving 11 bases between them. The length of the CDR3 is 13 residues. The germline CDR1 and CDR2 sequences are SGHAT and FQNNGV. The CDR3 loop is CASSYPMEETQYF. Here the CDR3 DNA reads TGTGCCAGCAGCTACCCGATGGAGGAGACCCAGTACTTC.

The CDR3 spells CASSVDLRSAEQYF. The CDR3 DNA is TGTGCCAGCAGCGTAGACCTGAGGTCAGCAGAGCAGTACTTC. The V call is TRBV9, the J call TRBJ2-7, with D uncertain. V gave up 0 bases and J gave up 7 bases, with 14 bases separating them. This CDR3 comprises 14 residues. Germline V CDR1 and CDR2: SGDLS, YYNGEE.

This chain connects TRBV27 to TRBJ2-2; 11 nucleotides align to TRBD2. Germline lookup yields CDR1 MNHEY and CDR2 SMNVEV (reference sequence). CDR3 length equals 14 residues. V trimming: 8 bases; J trimming: 5 bases; junction bases outside the gene matches: 4. This CDR3 is CASPLAGGTGELFF. Written as DNA, the CDR3 is TGTGCCAGCCCCTTAGCGGGGGGGACCGGGGAGCTGTTTTTT.

The V and J genes are TRBV6-1 and TRBJ2-5; D possibly corresponds to TRBD2 (6 bases). Trimming pared 8 bases from V and 5 bases from J, leaving 21 bases between. The V gene's germline CDR1 is MNHNS and CDR2 SASEGT. The CDR3 loop spans 15 amino acids. CDR3: CASAWARRAGETQYF. Here the CDR3 DNA reads TGTGCCAGCGCCTGGGCCAGGAGGGCAGGGGAGACCCAGTACTTC.

A few counts support this clone. J is TRBJ1-1 and V is TRBV19; D not resolved. The CDR3 is 15 residues long. CDR1 and CDR2 (germline): LNHDA, SQIVND (reference sequence). Trimming shortened V by 3 bases and J by 2 bases, and 13 bases separated the two germline ends. The CDR3 region has the DNA TGTGCCAGTAGTATTAGGGAAGGGATAAACACTGAAGCTTTCTTT. It is translated as CASSIREGINTEAFF. Full variable domain (remainder filled in from reference TRBV19 and TRBJ1-1): DGGITQSPKYLFRKEGQNVTLSCEQNLNHDAMYWYRQDPGQGLRLIYYSQIVNDFQKGDIAEGYSVSREKKESFPLTVTSAQKNPTAFYLCASSIREGINTEAFFGQGTRLTVV.

The V and J genes are TRBV7-3 and TRBJ2-2; D remains ambiguous. Trimming shortened V by 5 bases and J by 8 bases, and 12 bases separated the two germline ends. CDR3 length equals 13 residues. Germline V gene sequence: CDR1 SGHTA, CDR2 FQGTGA. CDR3 sequence: CASSPLHEGELFF. The DNA for the CDR3 is TGTGCCAGCAGCCCCCTACACGAGGGGGAGCTGTTTTTT.

The chain carries TRBV28 and TRBJ2-7; the D is unclear. The germline CDR1 and CDR2 sequences are MDHEN and SYDVKM. V lost 5 bases and J lost 0, with 8 bases in between. CDR3 length equals 13 residues. CDR3 in amino acids: CASSPPSSYEQYF. In DNA, the CDR3 is TGTGCCAGCAGTCCCCCAAGCTCCTACGAGCAGTACTTC.

This chain joins TRBV28 and TRBJ2-7; D call uncertain. From germline, CDR1 is MDHEN and CDR2 SYDVKM. This CDR3 is built from 14 residues. V dropped 1 base and J dropped 2 bases, with 9 bases sitting between them. Here the CDR3 DNA reads TGTGCCAGCAGTTTATTCGGCAAAACCTACGAGCAGTACTTC. Residues: CASSLFGKTYEQYF.

This chain connects TRBV7-2 to TRBJ2-3; tentative D call: TRBD1 (6 bases). This CDR3 is 14 amino acids long. Germline CDR1 and CDR2: SGHTA and FQGNSA. Trimming removed 5 bases from V and 0 bases from J, with 9 bases in between. The CDR3 protein is CASSPRGSTDTQYF. CDR3 bases: TGTGCCAGCAGCCCTAGGGGGAGCACAGATACGCAGTATTTT.

The chain employs TRBV1 and TRBJ2-3; TRBD2, the D gene given by the table, was not confirmed from the DNA. TRBV1 is an annotated pseudogene. This CDR3 comprises 16 residues. The CDR3 protein is CTSSQGAGVSTDTQYF. The CDR3 DNA sequence: TGCACCAGCAGCCAAGGAGCGGGGGTTAGCACAGATACGCAGTATTTT.